The entry below gives a single T cell receptor (beta chain) sequence along with its context. Its target is not known. The data derive from a study of OX40 agonist ivuxolimab in advanced cancers. Whole-study context: Participants, 70% to 90% male, averaged roughly 59 years of age, ranging from about 20 to 80. Broader study findings: In general, CD8+ T cells held more expanded clones than CD4+ did, on average.

Assay used: immunoSEQ multiplex PCR; TCRdb lists only in-frame clones, some missing. The sample holds 50,000 to 65,000 clones, roughly 90% seen once. Germline CDR1 is MDHEN and CDR2 is SYDVKM. The germline V and J ends were trimmed by 6 bases and 4 bases, with 16 bases remaining between them. The CDR3 covers 15 residues. The sample was CD4+ or CD8+ T cells sorted from blood, taken in a trial of the OX40 agonist ivuxolimab. The chain recombines TRBV28 with TRBJ1-5, with D possibly matching TRBD1 (5 bases). This sequence originates from an adult with an advanced solid tumor such as melanoma, head and neck, liver or kidney cancer. The chain's CDR3 is CASSLRGKGNQPQHF. The CDR3 DNA follows: TGTGCCAGCAGCCTGCGGGGGAAAGGGAATCAGCCCCAGCATTTT.